The present T cell receptor beta chain was sequenced within a study of blood T cell repertoires in COVID-19. Study-wide context: The samples span acute and convalescent COVID-19 from the United States, Italy and Spain. Sample material is recorded as cDNA or gDNA derived from T cells, B-cell-depleted T cells, or PBMCs.

In the authors' workflow: Reference gene primer amplification yielded estimated nucleated cell counts. Using immunoSEQ multiplex PCR, the repertoire was profiled, and TCRdb retains in-frame clones only, with some absent. That table furnishes V, J and clone size, whereas the DNA furnished D and trimming. Of tens of thousands of clones listed, roughly 86% are singletons. Trimming at V came to 4 bases and at J to 1 base, leaving 9 bases not matched to a gene. This CDR3 comprises 16 residues. The germline CDR1 and CDR2 sequences are SEHNR and FQNEAQ (reference sequence). The rearrangement uses TRBV7-9 and TRBJ1-2; 7 bases are a match to TRBD1. This receptor was taken from a human donor with active COVID-19. The donor label of this sample is uncertain. The source material was peripheral blood. CDR3 protein: CASSSSRGLSNYGYTF. The CDR3 DNA sequence: TGTGCCAGCAGCTCGAGCAGGGGGTTGAGTAACTATGGCTACACCTTC.